The 28 T cell receptor beta chains below come from one sample, sequenced in a study of blood T cell repertoires in COVID-19. Data came from immunoSEQ multiplex PCR; TCRdb stores just in-frame clones and leaves some out. This sample yields 85,000 to 110,000 clones, of which around nine tenths are seen a single time; under 20% belongs to the top ten. What was sequenced was peripheral blood. These receptors all come from a woman at least 80 years old in a cohort sampled during active COVID-19.

This clone was detected only a few times. The gene calls are TRBV5-4 and TRBJ1-1, with a possible D match to TRBD1 (5 bases). Germline assignment: CDR1 SGHNT and CDR2 YYREEE (reference sequence). There are 15 residues in the CDR3. V gave up 5 bases and J gave up 6 bases, with 20 bases separating them. In nucleotides, the CDR3 is TGTGCCAGCAGTTGGGGATCGGCGCAGGGCGCTGAAGCTTTCTTT. Protein sequence: CASSWGSAQGAEAFF.

This clone appeared once. The chain recombines TRBV29-1 with TRBJ2-1, with D maybe TRBD2 (7 bases). The CDR3 sequence is 13 residues long. Germline CDR1 SQVTM, CDR2 ANQGSEA. Trimming removed 3 bases at V and 7 bases at J, with 13 bases between. CDR3 protein: CSVDGGRPNEQFF. Here the CDR3 DNA reads TGCAGCGTTGACGGGGGGCGCCCTAATGAGCAGTTCTTC.

The V gene is TRBV4-1, the J gene TRBJ2-5; tentative D call: TRBD1 (6 bases). CDR1 MGHRA and CDR2 YSYEKL come from the germline V gene. The CDR3 runs 15 residues. Trimming stripped 4 bases from V and 2 bases from J, with 14 bases between. For the CDR3, the DNA is TGCGCCAGCAGCCCGTTAACAGGGAAGCAAGAGACCCAGTACTTC. It yields the protein CASSPLTGKQETQYF.

In nucleotides, the CDR3 is TGTGCCATCAGTGGGGGACAGGGGTTAGTAGAGACCCAGTACTTC. Translating gives CAISGGQGLVETQYF. The gene calls are TRBV10-3 and TRBJ2-5; 10 bases line up with TRBD1. CDR3 length: 15 amino acids. Germline V gene lookup returns CDR1 ENHRY and CDR2 SYGVKD. After removal of 4 bases from V and 4 bases from J, the junction contained 6 bases not matched to a gene.

The J gene is TRBJ2-3, the V gene TRBV5-8; 10 positions agree with TRBD1. Germline CDR1 SGHTS, CDR2 YDEGEE. The length of the CDR3 is 15 residues. The junction had 8 bases not matched to a gene; V was cut back by 4 bases and J by 6 bases. The CDR3 DNA sequence: TGTGCCAGCAGCAAAGGACAGGGGGAGTGGGATACGCAGTATTTT. This encodes CASSKGQGEWDTQYF.

This rearrangement joins TRBV23-1 to TRBJ2-3, with D perhaps TRBD1 (6 bases). TRBV23-1 is filed as an ORF, its function uncertain. V was shortened by 3 bases and J by 0 bases, with 19 bases between the two germline ends. This CDR3 is 18 amino acids long. The CDR3 protein is CASSQQGRDKTSTDTQYF. The DNA for the CDR3 is TGCGCCAGCAGTCAGCAGGGCCGGGACAAAACTAGCACAGATACGCAGTATTTT.

The genes are TRBV6-2 or TRBV6-3 and TRBJ2-2; D unresolved. This CDR3 is 13 amino acids long. Trimming removed 2 bases at V and 6 bases at J, with 7 bases between. Germline values: CDR1 MNHEY, CDR2 SVGEGT. The CDR3 reads CASSYVLAGELFF. The CDR3 coding sequence is TGTGCCAGCAGTTACGTACTGGCCGGGGAGCTGTTTTTT.

V and J are TRBV4-1 and TRBJ1-6, with D possibly matching TRBD1 (6 bases). The CDR3 covers 16 residues. V gave up 1 base and J gave up 4 bases, with 11 bases separating them. CDR1 is MGHRA and CDR2 is YSYEKL in the germline V gene. CDR3 DNA: TGCGCCAGCAGCCAAGTTCGGACAGAATATAATTCACCCCTCCACTTT. Amino acid sequence: CASSQVRTEYNSPLHF.

The V and J genes are TRBV19 and TRBJ1-1, with D possibly TRBD1 on 6 matching bases. Trimming removed 3 bases at V and 6 bases at J, with 11 bases between. The CDR3 runs 13 residues. Germline V gene data show CDR1 as LNHDA and CDR2 as SQIVND (reference sequence). This CDR3 is CASSIFEGAEAFF. The DNA for the CDR3 is TGTGCCAGTAGTATTTTCGAGGGGGCTGAAGCTTTCTTT.

The chain combines TRBV5-1 with TRBJ2-2; the D gene is possibly TRBD1 (5 bases). Trimming cost V 3 bases and J 3 bases, with 12 bases left between them. The CDR3 spans 15 residues. Germline V CDR1 and CDR2: SGHRS, YFSETQ. CDR3 nucleotide sequence: TGCGCCAGCAGCTCCAGGGTGGCGGACACCGGGGAGCTGTTTTTT. Residues: CASSSRVADTGELFF.

The V gene is TRBV29-1, the J gene TRBJ2-1; 10 bases are shared with TRBD2. CDR3 length equals 14 residues. Germline values: CDR1 SQVTM, CDR2 ANQGSEA. The V gene end was trimmed by 6 bases and the J gene end by 6 bases; junction bases not matched to a gene: 8. The DNA of the CDR3 is TGCAGCGTGACCACTAGCGGGAACGCCAATGAGCAGTTCTTC. It yields the protein CSVTTSGNANEQFF.

The rearrangement joins TRBV5-8 to TRBJ2-1, with 8 bases matching TRBD2. Trimming took 0 bases from V and 7 from J; bases not matched to a gene: 6. CDR3 size: 15 residues. CDR1 and CDR2 (germline): SGHTS, YDEGEE. CDR3 bases: TGTGCCAGCAGCTTGGATGTAGCGGGATTTAATGAGCAGTTCTTC. Its translation is CASSLDVAGFNEQFF.

This chain uses TRBV6-5 with TRBJ2-2; possible D gene TRBD2, 5 bases. V was shortened by 4 bases and J by 1 base, with 7 bases between the two germline ends. This CDR3 comprises 14 residues. The germline V gene has CDR1 MNHEY and CDR2 SVGAGI. In DNA form, the CDR3 reads TGTGCCAGCAGTTTCGCGGGGAACACCGGGGAGCTGTTTTTT. This gives the protein CASSFAGNTGELFF.

This clone was picked up a small number of times. This chain links TRBV4-1 with TRBJ1-6, with 8 bases aligning to TRBD1. The germline V gene encodes CDR1 MGHRA and CDR2 YSYEKL. V shed 4 bases, J shed 5 bases, and the junction held 16 bases outside the gene matches. The CDR3 runs to 19 residues. CDR3 region: CASSRSHRGVSGDNSPLHF. Written as DNA, the CDR3 is TGCGCCAGCAGCCGAAGTCACAGGGGGGTAAGTGGTGATAATTCACCCCTCCACTTT.

CDR3 region: CASSLFGLKNQPQHF. CDR3 nucleotides: TGTGCCAGCAGTTTGTTTGGACTAAAAAATCAGCCCCAGCATTTT. The chain links TRBV28 to TRBJ1-5; D is unresolved. Trimming stripped 3 bases from V and 4 bases from J, with 13 bases between. This CDR3 has 15 amino acids. CDR1 MDHEN and CDR2 SYDVKM come from the germline V gene.

The V gene is TRBV3-1 (or the pseudogene TRBV3-2), the J gene TRBJ2-1, with 8 nucleotides matching TRBD2. Germline V gives CDR1 LGHDT, CDR2 YNNKEL (reference sequence). This CDR3 region has 16 residues. Trimming cost V 5 bases and J 6 bases; bases outside gene matches: 12. The CDR3 nucleotides read TGTGCCAGCAGCGGTCTGCGCGGGGGGCAGGTCAATGAGCAGTTCTTC. Translation: CASSGLRGGQVNEQFF.

The chain joins TRBV24-1 to TRBJ2-7, with D hard to call. Germline assignment: CDR1 KGHDR and CDR2 SFDVKD. The ends were cut back, 5 bases at V and 3 bases at J, with 4 bases in the middle. This CDR3 comprises 11 residues. The CDR3 nucleotides read TGTGCCACCAGTGGAGGCTACGAGCAGTACTTC. Translated, it gives CATSGGYEQYF.

The rearrangement links TRBV18 to TRBJ1-5; TRBD1 aligns across 7 bases. Germline V gene lookup returns CDR1 KGHSH and CDR2 LQKENI. V shed 3 bases, J shed 0 bases, and the junction held 5 bases outside the gene matches. CDR3 length equals 16 residues. The CDR3 loop reads CASSPGQAYSNQPQHF. The CDR3 DNA reads as TGTGCCAGCTCACCCGGACAGGCTTATAGCAATCAGCCCCAGCATTTT.

The chain has TRBV24-1 and TRBJ2-1, with D possibly matching TRBD1 (6 bases). Between the trimmed V and J ends, which lost 0 bases and 5 bases, there was a span of 10 bases. Germline V gene lookup returns CDR1 KGHDR and CDR2 SFDVKD. The CDR3 runs to 15 residues. The CDR3 region has the DNA TGTGCCACCAGTGATTTGCGGACAGAGAACAATGAGCAGTTCTTC. Its protein is CATSDLRTENNEQFF.

This rearrangement joins TRBV18 to TRBJ2-6; 8 bases fit TRBD1. CDR3 size: 18 residues. The germline CDR1 and CDR2 sequences are KGHSH and LQKENI. After removal of 0 bases from V and 1 base from J, the junction contained 5 bases not matched to a gene. The CDR3 here is CASSPPGQGASGANVLTF. The CDR3 DNA is TGTGCCAGCTCACCACCTGGGCAGGGGGCTTCTGGGGCCAACGTCCTGACTTTC.

The rearrangement joins TRBV9 to TRBJ1-6, with D hard to call. The CDR3 is made up of 15 amino acids. Deletions cut 1 base from V and 5 bases from J, with 10 bases between. The germline V gene encodes CDR1 SGDLS and CDR2 YYNGEE. As DNA, the CDR3 is TGTGCCAGCAGCGTATCACCAGGCAATAATTCACCCCTCCACTTT. Its translation: CASSVSPGNNSPLHF.

The chain uses TRBV5-1 and TRBJ2-3; 9 bases line up with TRBD1. V gave up 4 bases and J gave up 1 base; unmatched junction bases: 7. The CDR3 has 16 amino acids. Per germline, CDR1 SGHRS and CDR2 YFSETQ. This CDR3 is CASSIGQGKRTDTQYF. For the CDR3, the DNA is TGCGCCAGCAGCATAGGACAGGGGAAACGCACAGATACGCAGTATTTT.

V usage is TRBV6-5 and J usage is TRBJ1-3, with a tentative D call TRBD1 (6 bases). The V and J ends lost 6 bases and 3 bases respectively, with 12 bases between them. CDR1 MNHEY and CDR2 SVGAGI come from the germline V gene. The CDR3 is 14 amino acids. CDR3 in DNA: TGTGCCAGCAGCCTTGACAGGAGTGGAAACACCATATATTTT. Its protein product is CASSLDRSGNTIYF.

The chain joins TRBV5-1 to TRBJ1-5; maybe TRBD1 (6 bases). The CDR3 sequence is 14 residues long. The ends were cut back, 0 bases at V and 5 bases at J, with 9 bases in the middle. Germline loops: CDR1 SGHRS, CDR2 YFSETQ. The CDR3 sequence is CASSLGDKYQPQHF. In DNA, the CDR3 is TGCGCCAGCAGCTTGGGGGACAAGTATCAGCCCCAGCATTTT.

V is TRBV11-2 and J is TRBJ2-3; 9 positions match TRBD2. Germline V gives CDR1 SGHAT, CDR2 FQNNGV. The CDR3 is made up of 15 amino acids. V gave up 2 bases and J gave up 4 bases; unmatched junction bases: 4. CDR3 amino acids: CASSLRREGADTQYF. The CDR3 DNA reads TGTGCCAGCAGCTTAAGGCGGGAGGGGGCAGATACGCAGTATTTT. Looking up the rest from reference TRBV11-2 and TRBJ2-3 gives the full variable domain: EAGVAQSPRYKIIEKRQSVAFWCNPISGHATLYWYQQILGQGPKLLIQFQNNGVVDDSQLPKDRFSAERLKGVDSTLKIQPAKLEDSAVYLCASSLRREGADTQYFGPGTRLTVL.

Turning to this clone: At one end, the junction sequence differs from germline, possibly due to a read error. V and J are TRBV9 and TRBJ2-2; possible D gene TRBD2, 6 bases. Germline V gives CDR1 SGDLS, CDR2 YYNGEE. This CDR3 is built from 18 residues. The CDR3 protein is CASSVSPQAGPKTGELFF. CDR3 DNA sequence: TGTGCCAGCAGCGTATCCCCACAGGCGGGGCCGAAGACCGGGGAGCTGTTTTTT.

This chain links TRBV5-1 with TRBJ2-1, with D perhaps matching TRBD1 (5 bases). CDR1 is SGHRS and CDR2 is YFSETQ in the germline V gene. The CDR3 consists of 14 residues. V shed 3 bases and J shed 6 bases, with 13 bases lying between them. CDR3 amino acids: CASSSMGPVNEQFF. CDR3 in DNA: TGCGCCAGCAGCTCCATGGGGCCCGTCAATGAGCAGTTCTTC.

The chain is built from TRBV5-1 and TRBJ2-2; possible D gene TRBD1, 6 bases. Germline values: CDR1 SGHRS, CDR2 YFSETQ. V was clipped by 0 bases and J by 4 bases, with 10 bases between them. This CDR3 is built from 15 residues. This CDR3 reads CASSLGGRGTGELFF. DNA for the CDR3: TGCGCCAGCAGCTTGGGGGGGCGCGGCACCGGGGAGCTGTTTTTT.